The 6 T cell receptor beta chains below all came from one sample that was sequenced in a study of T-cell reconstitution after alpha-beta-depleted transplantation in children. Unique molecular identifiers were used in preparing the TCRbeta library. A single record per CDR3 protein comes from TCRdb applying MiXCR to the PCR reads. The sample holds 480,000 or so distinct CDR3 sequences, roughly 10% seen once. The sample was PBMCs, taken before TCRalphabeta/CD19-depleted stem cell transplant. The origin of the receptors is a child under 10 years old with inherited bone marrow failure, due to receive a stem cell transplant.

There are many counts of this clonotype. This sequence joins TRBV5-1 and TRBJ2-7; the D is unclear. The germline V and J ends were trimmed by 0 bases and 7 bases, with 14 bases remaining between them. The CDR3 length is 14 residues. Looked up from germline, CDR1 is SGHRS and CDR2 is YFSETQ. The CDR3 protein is CASSLEASADEQYF. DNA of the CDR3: TGCGCCAGCAGCTTGGAGGCCTCCGCGGATGAGCAGTACTTC. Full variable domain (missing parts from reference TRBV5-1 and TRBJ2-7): KAGVTQTPRYLIKTRGQQVTLSCSPISGHRSVSWYQQTPGQGLQFLFEYFSETQRNKGNFPGRFSGRQFSNSRSEMNVSTLELGDSALYLCASSLEASADEQYFGPGTRLTVT.

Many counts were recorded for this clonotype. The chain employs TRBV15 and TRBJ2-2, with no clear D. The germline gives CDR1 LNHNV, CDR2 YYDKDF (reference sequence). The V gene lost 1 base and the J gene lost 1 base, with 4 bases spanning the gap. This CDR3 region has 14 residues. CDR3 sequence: CATSRAWNTGELFF. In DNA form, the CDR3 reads TGTGCCACCAGCAGAGCCTGGAACACCGGGGAGCTGTTTTTT.

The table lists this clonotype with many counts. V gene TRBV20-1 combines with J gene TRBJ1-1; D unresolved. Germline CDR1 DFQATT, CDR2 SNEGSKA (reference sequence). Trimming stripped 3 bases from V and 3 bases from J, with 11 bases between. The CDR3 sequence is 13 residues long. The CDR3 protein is CSASGDLDTEAFF. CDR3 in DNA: TGCAGTGCTAGTGGGGATCTGGACACTGAAGCTTTCTTT.

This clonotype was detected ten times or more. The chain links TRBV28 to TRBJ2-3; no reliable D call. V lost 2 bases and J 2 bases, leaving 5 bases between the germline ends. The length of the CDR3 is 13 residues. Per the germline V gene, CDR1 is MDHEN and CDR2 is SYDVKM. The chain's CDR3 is CASSLQDTDTQYF. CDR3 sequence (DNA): TGTGCCAGCAGTTTACAGGACACAGATACGCAGTATTTT.

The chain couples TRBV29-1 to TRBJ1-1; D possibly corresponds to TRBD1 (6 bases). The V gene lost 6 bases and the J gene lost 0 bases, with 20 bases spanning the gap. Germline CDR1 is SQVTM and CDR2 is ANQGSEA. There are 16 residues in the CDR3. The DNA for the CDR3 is TGCAGCGTCGGGGGGCGCACCAACCCCATGAACACTGAAGCTTTCTTT. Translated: CSVGGRTNPMNTEAFF.

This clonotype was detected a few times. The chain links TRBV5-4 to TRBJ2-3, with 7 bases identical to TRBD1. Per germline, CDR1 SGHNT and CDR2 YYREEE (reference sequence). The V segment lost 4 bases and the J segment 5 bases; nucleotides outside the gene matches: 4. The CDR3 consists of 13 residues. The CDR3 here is CASSLTGKDTQYF. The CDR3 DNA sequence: TGTGCCAGCAGCCTGACAGGGAAAGATACGCAGTATTTT.